This TCR beta chain originates from a study of T cell responses to AZD1222 COVID-19 vaccine. General observations from the study: Donors were largely white British and mainly female; clonal diversity was possibly underestimated. Just a handful of AZD1222 recipients were seropositive at baseline. Sampling captured repertoires only after the peak T cell response.

As for this clone: Its antigen is unidentified.

Trimming removed 4 bases from V and 3 bases from J, with 9 bases in between. The CDR3 consists of 13 residues. Germline V gene sequence: CDR1 MDHEN, CDR2 SYDVKM. Clones were read by immunoSEQ multiplex PCR, and TCRdb kept only the in-frame ones, dropping some. The data show 120,000 or so clones, 75% to 95% seen once. The source is an adult who received the MenACWY meningococcal vaccine as a control. The gene calls are TRBV28 and TRBJ1-2, with D maybe TRBD1 (5 bases). The material sequenced was peripheral blood, taken 28 days after the second dose of the MenACWY control vaccine. CDR3 nucleotide sequence: TGTGCCAGCAGTTCCGGGACCCACTATGGCTACACCTTC. Protein sequence: CASSSGTHYGYTF.